This T cell receptor (beta chain) was sequenced during a study of blood T cell repertoires in COVID-19. The CDR3 is made up of 15 amino acids. Germline CDR1 is SGDLS and CDR2 is YYNGEE. V was cut by 3 bases and J by 2 bases, with 12 bases left in between. Researchers sorted participants into cohorts using their self-reported clinical history. Original methodology: The authors estimated nucleated cell counts from reference gene primer amplification. TCRdb's table, derived via immunoSEQ multiplex PCR, lists solely in-frame clones and lacks some. D and trimming come from the DNA, and the V and J calls and clone size come from that table. Of roughly 200,000 clones in the sample, around 88% were seen once.

The sequenced sample consisted of PBMCs or T cells enriched from blood (not recorded which). The V call is TRBV9, the J call TRBJ2-1, with D perhaps TRBD1 (5 bases). This sequence was found in a man aged 35-49 years with acute COVID-19. The CDR3 here is CASSALDKTYNEQFF. CDR3 DNA sequence: TGTGCCAGCAGCGCGTTGGACAAGACCTACAATGAGCAGTTCTTC.